A single sample gave rise to the 27 T cell receptor beta chains below, sequenced in a study of blood T cell repertoires in COVID-19. Clones were read by immunoSEQ multiplex PCR, and TCRdb kept only the in-frame ones, dropping some. The sample includes some 40,000 clones, 80% to 90% seen only once; the top ten take 35% to 50%. The source material was peripheral blood. These receptors were taken from a human donor in a cohort sampled during active or convalescent COVID-19. The donor label of this sample is uncertain.

J is TRBJ1-2 and V is TRBV6-5; a possible D gene is TRBD1 (6 bases). This CDR3 spans 12 amino acids. Germline V gene sequence: CDR1 MNHEY, CDR2 SVGAGI. The CDR3 here is CVHGRGAHGYTF. The CDR3 DNA reads TGTGTACACGGCAGGGGCGCCCATGGCTACACCTTC.

Points on this clone: Sequence at one end of the junction differs from germline and may be a read error. The chain is built from TRBV27 and TRBJ2-7; the match to TRBD1 covers 10 bases. Germline V gene sequence: CDR1 MNHEY, CDR2 SMNVEV (reference sequence). The CDR3 covers 11 residues. The CDR3 protein is CASSYGQGGSF. CDR3 DNA: TGTGCCAGCAGTTACGGACAGGGGGGATCCTTC.

J is TRBJ1-1 and V is TRBV21-1; the table calls TRBD1, which could not be checked here. TRBV21-1 is assigned pseudogene status. The CDR3 spans 17 residues. Here the CDR3 DNA reads TGTGCCAGCAGCAAACTTCTACAGGGGAGGTTGGACACTGAAGCTTTCTTT. Its translation is CASSKLLQGRLDTEAFF.

This chain joins TRBV6-4 and TRBJ2-3; TRBD2 aligns across 13 bases. The CDR3 runs 15 residues. Germline CDR1 and CDR2: MRHNA and SNTAGT. Trimming at V came to 3 bases and at J to 4 bases, leaving 1 base not matched to a gene. The DNA for the CDR3 is TGTGCCAGCAGTGAACTAGCGGGAGGGGCAGATACGCAGTATTTT. Its translation is CASSELAGGADTQYF.

This clone was observed a single time. V gene TRBV5-1 combines with J gene TRBJ2-2; TRBD2 agrees at 13 bases. With 7 bases clipped from V and 2 bases from J, the junction kept 5 bases outside the gene matches. Germline V gene lookup returns CDR1 SGHRS and CDR2 YFSETQ. The CDR3 runs to 16 residues. CDR3 sequence: CASAGLAGRNTGELFF. CDR3 coding DNA: TGCGCCAGCGCGGGACTAGCGGGACGCAACACCGGGGAGCTGTTTTTT.

The CDR3 loop reads CASSKDSSQETQYF. The CDR3 DNA follows: TGCGCCAGCAGCAAGGACAGTTCCCAAGAGACCCAGTACTTC. The V and J genes are TRBV5-1 and TRBJ2-5; perhaps TRBD1 as D (6 bases). The V and J ends lost 4 bases and 1 base respectively, with 11 bases between them. The CDR3 is 14 amino acids. Germline assignment: CDR1 SGHRS and CDR2 YFSETQ.

This sequence joins TRBV7-6 and TRBJ2-3; the D gene is possibly TRBD1 (5 bases). The CDR3 sequence is 13 residues long. The germline V gene encodes CDR1 SGHVS and CDR2 FNYEAQ. V lost 5 bases and J lost 7, with 13 bases in between. The CDR3 DNA reads as TGTGCCAGCAGCCCAGGGCAGTCTCATACGCAGTATTTT. The encoded protein is CASSPGQSHTQYF.

This clone was seen a few times. V usage is TRBV4-2 and J usage is TRBJ2-7; D is unresolved. V was shortened by 0 bases and J by 0 bases, with 9 bases between the two germline ends. CDR1 and CDR2 from the germline V gene are LGHNA and YNFKEQ. The CDR3 is 15 amino acids. The CDR3 loop is CASSQDQVLSYEQYF. CDR3 in DNA: TGTGCCAGCAGCCAAGATCAGGTCCTCTCCTACGAGCAGTACTTC.

The V gene is TRBV6-2 or TRBV6-3, the J gene TRBJ2-7, with 9 bases identical to TRBD2. With V trimmed by 4 bases and J by 2 bases, 12 bases remained unmatched. The CDR3 covers 17 residues. The V gene's germline CDR1 is MNHEY and CDR2 SVGEGT. CDR3 in amino acids: CASSSPGVAGAAYEQYF. The CDR3 DNA reads TGTGCCAGCAGTTCCCCGGGGGTAGCGGGAGCGGCCTACGAGCAGTACTTC.

The rearrangement uses TRBV2 and TRBJ2-7, with D unclear. This CDR3 is built from 10 residues. Looked up from germline, CDR1 is SNHLY and CDR2 is FYNNEI. The V end lost 8 bases, the J end lost 3 bases, and 5 bases lay between the germline ends. DNA for the CDR3: TGTGCCAGCGCGATCTACGAGCAGTACTTC. This translates into CASAIYEQYF.

V is TRBV6-6 and J is TRBJ1-1; a possible D gene is TRBD1 (6 bases). V lost 5 bases and J lost 3, with 10 bases in between. The length of the CDR3 is 13 residues. The germline CDR1 and CDR2 sequences are MNHNY and SVGAGI (reference sequence). This CDR3 is CASSTRTDTEAFF. The CDR3 DNA is TGTGCCAGCAGTACCCGGACAGACACTGAAGCTTTCTTT.

The count of this clone is one. The CDR3 bases are TGTGCCAGCAGCGCCTGGGGAAGGGGTGGCGAAAAACTGTTTTTT. This encodes CASSAWGRGGEKLFF. The genes are TRBV9 and TRBJ1-4, with D tentatively TRBD1 (5 bases). This CDR3 has 15 residues. Trimming pared 3 bases from V and 8 bases from J, leaving 17 bases between. CDR1 is SGDLS and CDR2 is YYNGEE in the germline V gene.

In this sample, this clone turned up a few times. The chain uses TRBV2 and TRBJ1-2, with D possibly matching TRBD1 (6 bases). The germline gives CDR1 SNHLY, CDR2 FYNNEI. V dropped 4 bases and J dropped 4 bases, with 13 bases sitting between them. The CDR3 covers 14 residues. The DNA for the CDR3 is TGTGCCAGCAGTGTGGACAGCTCCTCCTATGGCTACACCTTC. Its protein is CASSVDSSSYGYTF.

This clone showed up just once. The genes are TRBV30 and TRBJ1-5, with 8 bases lining up with TRBD1. V shed 5 bases and J 5 bases; nucleotides not matched to a gene: 5. The CDR3 contains 13 residues. Germline values: CDR1 GTSNPN, CDR2 SVGIG (reference sequence). The CDR3 protein is CAWDDRGHQPQHF. DNA for the CDR3: TGTGCCTGGGACGACAGGGGTCATCAGCCCCAGCATTTT. The entire variable domain, with the rest obtained from reference TRBV30 and TRBJ1-5, is as follows: SQTIHQWPATLVQPVGSPLSLECTVEGTSNPNLYWYRQAAGRGLQLLFYSVGIGQISSEVPQNLSASRPQDRQFILSSKKLLLSDSGFYLCAWDDRGHQPQHFGDGTRLSIL.

This chain links TRBV7-2 with TRBJ1-3; TRBD1 aligns across 7 bases. V dropped 3 bases and J dropped 0; count of bases not matched to a gene: 8. The CDR3 sequence is 17 residues long. Germline V gene data show CDR1 as SGHTA and CDR2 as FQGNSA. The CDR3 region has the DNA TGTGCCAGCAGCTTTTCCGGGACAGATCGCTCTGGAAACACCATATATTTT. Amino acids: CASSFSGTDRSGNTIYF.

V and J are TRBV6-1 and TRBJ1-1; TRBD1 might be the D (5 bases). V shed 3 bases and J shed 2 bases, with 13 bases lying between them. The germline V gene encodes CDR1 MNHNS and CDR2 SASEGT. The CDR3 spans 15 residues. This CDR3 is CASSDQGLPNTEAFF. CDR3 sequence (DNA): TGTGCCAGCAGTGATCAGGGCCTCCCCAACACTGAAGCTTTCTTT.

In its sample, this clone was seen a few times. The chain employs TRBV5-4 and TRBJ2-1; 9 bases agree with TRBD1. The ends lost 1 base at V and 6 bases at J; junction bases unmatched: 5. Germline-derived CDR1 and CDR2 are SGHNT and YYREEE (reference sequence). CDR3 length: 15 residues. The CDR3 reads CASSLNRGLVNEQFF. As DNA, the CDR3 is TGTGCCAGCAGCTTGAACAGGGGGCTCGTCAATGAGCAGTTCTTC.

As DNA, the CDR3 is TGTGCCAGCAGTCCAAACAGGGAGGGCTACACCTTC. It specifies CASSPNREGYTF. The chain recombines TRBV12-3 or TRBV12-4 with TRBJ1-2; D perhaps matches TRBD1 (6 bases). V dropped 5 bases and J dropped 8 bases, with 12 bases sitting between them. The CDR3 extends over 12 amino acids.

The chain combines TRBV7-8 with TRBJ2-3; D gene uncertain. V gave up 8 bases and J gave up 4 bases, with 19 bases separating them. The CDR3 contains 15 residues. Germline lookup yields CDR1 SGHVS and CDR2 FQNEAQ. This CDR3 reads CASGGAGVPSDTQYF. DNA of the CDR3: TGTGCCAGCGGTGGTGCTGGAGTACCCTCAGATACGCAGTATTTT.

V and J are TRBV6-5 and TRBJ2-1; 10 nucleotides match TRBD2. Germline CDR1 is MNHEY and CDR2 is SVGAGI. CDR3 length equals 14 residues. V trimming: 8 bases; J trimming: 4 bases; junction bases outside the gene matches: 5. This CDR3 reads CASPPSGGYNEQFF. CDR3 DNA: TGTGCCAGCCCTCCTAGCGGGGGATACAATGAGCAGTTCTTC.

The chain joins TRBV2 to TRBJ2-1; D perhaps matches TRBD2 (5 bases). V lost 2 bases and J lost 10, with 9 bases in between. In germline, CDR1 is SNHLY, CDR2 FYNNEI. CDR3 length equals 12 residues. The CDR3 protein is CASSETGGEQFF. The CDR3 DNA reads TGTGCCAGCAGTGAAACTGGAGGCGAGCAGTTCTTC.

The V call is TRBV9, the J call TRBJ2-3; 15 nucleotides align to TRBD2. The CDR3 has 18 residues. CDR1 is SGDLS and CDR2 is YYNGEE in the germline V gene. Trimming took 3 bases from V and 1 from J; bases not matched to a gene: 6. This chain's CDR3 is CASSAGLAGGRGTDTQYF. The CDR3 DNA is TGTGCCAGCAGCGCTGGACTAGCGGGAGGGAGAGGCACAGATACGCAGTATTTT.

This rearrangement joins TRBV27 to TRBJ2-1; 9 positions agree with TRBD2. V lost 2 bases to trimming and J lost 12 bases; unmatched junction nucleotides: 5. Germline lookup yields CDR1 MNHEY and CDR2 SMNVEV (reference sequence). The CDR3 covers 13 residues. For the CDR3, the DNA is TGTGCCAGCAGTTTAAAGGCGGGACTAGCGCAGTTCTTC. Encoded protein: CASSLKAGLAQFF.

The V and J genes are TRBV3-1 (or the pseudogene TRBV3-2) and TRBJ1-5; no clear D gene. The CDR3 runs to 16 residues. The V end was cut by 3 bases, the J end by 3 bases, with 15 bases between. The germline CDR1 and CDR2 sequences are LGHDT and YNNKEL (reference sequence). CDR3 nucleotides: TGTGCCAGCAGCCAGGGTCCGGGGTGGGTCAATCAGCCCCAGCATTTT. Protein product: CASSQGPGWVNQPQHF.

The gene calls are TRBV11-2 and TRBJ1-1; D gene unclear. This CDR3 spans 10 amino acids. Germline V gene sequence: CDR1 SGHAT, CDR2 FQNNGV. V shed 4 bases and J shed 9 bases, with 6 bases lying between them. For the CDR3, the DNA is TGTGCCAGCAGCTCCATCAAAGCTTTCTTT. Translated: CASSSIKAFF.

This sequence joins TRBV19 and TRBJ1-5; no clear D gene. The ends were cut back, 0 bases at V and 11 bases at J, with 14 bases in the middle. From germline, CDR1 is LNHDA and CDR2 SQIVND (reference sequence). The CDR3 is 14 amino acids. CDR3 protein: CASSIEGRSGAQHF. The CDR3 coding sequence is TGTGCCAGTAGTATAGAAGGGAGGAGCGGGGCCCAGCATTTT. Full variable domain (outside the CDR3, taken from reference TRBV19 and TRBJ1-5): DGGITQSPKYLFRKEGQNVTLSCEQNLNHDAMYWYRQDPGQGLRLIYYSQIVNDFQKGDIAEGYSVSREKKESFPLTVTSAQKNPTAFYLCASSIEGRSGAQHFGDGTRLSIL.

The chain recombines TRBV29-1 with TRBJ2-1; TRBD2 aligns across 9 bases. The CDR3 extends over 16 amino acids. CDR1 is SQVTM, CDR2 ANQGSEA, per germline. The trim removed 3 bases at V and 4 bases at J, leaving 10 bases unmatched. In DNA, the CDR3 is TGCAGCGTTGAGGGGGAAGGGACTAGCAGATACAATGAGCAGTTCTTC. Protein: CSVEGEGTSRYNEQFF.